Presented here are 5 T cell receptor beta chains from one specimen sequenced in a study of persistence of HIV-infected CD4 T cells. The libraries were made with immunoSEQ version 4 in survey mode. TCRdb's table, derived via immunoSEQ multiplex PCR, lists solely in-frame clones and lacks some. The data show 64,000 or so clones, 70% to 75% seen once. The stimulus was an HIV-1 Gag 15-mer peptide pool, 0.95 to 1 ug/peptide/mL. CD40L/CD69 double-negative CD45RO-high memory CD4+ T cells were collected. For these receptors, no antigen is known. Sequences were derived from CD4+ T cells sorted from PBMCs after roughly 18-hour stimulation, sampled from a patient who received antiretroviral therapy. The receptors come from an adult man with HIV who was CMV-seropositive.

This clone was counted only a few times. The rearrangement uses TRBV7-9 and TRBJ1-5; 7 bases line up with TRBD1. The ends lost 1 base at V and 1 base at J; junction bases unmatched: 7. CDR3 length equals 17 residues. Germline V gene data show CDR1 as SEHNR and CDR2 as FQNEAQ (reference sequence). CDR3 region: CASSLGRGKGSNQPQHF. The CDR3 DNA is TGTGCCAGCAGCTTAGGCAGGGGGAAAGGGAGCAATCAGCCCCAGCATTTT.

This chain connects TRBV9 to TRBJ1-2, with TRBD1 as a possible D gene (5 bases). CDR3 length: 11 residues. Germline-derived CDR1 and CDR2 are SGDLS and YYNGEE. Trimming left V 7 bases short and J 6 bases short, with 10 bases between. The CDR3 DNA is TGTGCCAGCCAGGGTGCGGATGGCTACACCTTC. Its protein product is CASQGADGYTF. Full variable domain (rest looked up from reference TRBV9 and TRBJ1-2): DSGVTQTPKHLITATGQRVTLRCSPRSGDLSVYWYQQSLDQGLQFLIQYYNGEERAKGNILERFSAQQFPDLHSELNLSSLELGDSALYFCASQGADGYTFGSGTRLTVV.

CDR3 in DNA: TGTGCCAGCGAACAGGGGGCTAGTGGAAACACCATATATTTT. Its translation is CASEQGASGNTIYF. V usage is TRBV6-5 and J usage is TRBJ1-3, with 9 bases matching TRBD1. Trimming cost V 8 bases and J 3 bases; bases outside gene matches: 5. CDR1 and CDR2 (germline): MNHEY, SVGAGI. This CDR3 comprises 14 residues.

This chain joins TRBV28 and TRBJ1-1, with D maybe TRBD1 (5 bases). V lost 7 bases, J lost 3 bases, and 12 bases lay in between. Germline CDR1 reads MDHEN; CDR2 reads SYDVKM. The CDR3 contains 13 residues. This CDR3 is CASTRGRDTEAFF. CDR3 sequence (DNA): TGTGCCAGCACCCGGGGCAGGGACACTGAAGCTTTCTTT.

This sequence joins TRBV5-4 and TRBJ2-3; TRBD1 matches at 12 bases. Trimming removed 4 bases from V and 2 bases from J; junction bases left unmatched: 8. Germline CDR1 SGHNT, CDR2 YYREEE (reference sequence). The CDR3 is 17 amino acids. DNA for the CDR3: TGTGCCAGCAGCACAAGGGACAGGGGGCTTAACACAGATACGCAGTATTTT. Its protein product is CASSTRDRGLNTDTQYF.